A selection of T cell receptor beta chains follows, all from one sample in a study of Ad26.COV2.S vaccination and SARS-CoV-2 variants. This table comes from immunoSEQ multiplex PCR, and its TCRdb copy is limited to in-frame clones, with some not included. Of 300,000 to 400,000 clones in the sample, approximately 86% were seen once. Sequences were derived from peripheral blood, sampled in a trial of Ad26.COV2.S vaccine versus placebo. The receptors shown here come from a person aged 18-65 years who received the Ad26.COV2.S COVID-19 vaccine or a placebo. Each CDR3 is given with its conserved first and last residue. D genes are given only for firm matches. The size of a clone is reported for some rows only, either as once, few or many, or as a class for expanded clones.

>.|TRBV14|TRBD2|TRBJ2-1
CASSQRSGLAGFSSYNEQFF
TGTGCCAGCAGCCAAAGGTCCGGACTAGCGGGCTTTAGCTCCTACAATGAGCAGTTCTTC
>.|TRBV4-1|TRBD1|TRBJ1-5
CASSQDDRGFNQPQHF
TGCGCCAGCAGCCAAGATGACAGGGGTTTCAATCAGCCCCAGCATTTT
>.|TRBV28|.|TRBJ1-1
CASRGWEGGTEAFF
TGTGCCAGCAGAGGTTGGGAGGGGGGGACTGAAGCTTTCTTT
>.|TRBV4-3|.|TRBJ2-2
CASSQDAGELFF
TGCGCCAGCAGCCAAGATGCCGGGGAGCTGTTTTTT
>.|TRBV5-1|TRBD1|TRBJ1-6
CASNPGQMNSPLHF
TGCGCCAGCAACCCGGGACAGATGAATTCACCCCTCCACTTT
>few|TRBV19|.|TRBJ2-7
CASSKSALAYEQYF
TGTGCCAGTAGTAAATCCGCTTTGGCCTACGAGCAGTACTTC
>.|TRBV5-1|.|TRBJ2-5
CASSLEAGSTQYF
TGCGCCAGCAGCTTGGAAGCGGGCTCGACCCAGTACTTC
>.|TRBV5-1|TRBD2|TRBJ2-1
CASSLLAGGNNEQFF
TGCGCCAGCAGCCTTCTAGCGGGGGGTAACAATGAGCAGTTCTTC
>.|TRBV27|.|TRBJ2-7
CASSGQGYEQYF
TGTGCCAGCAGCGGGCAGGGCTACGAGCAGTACTTC
>.|TRBV9|.|TRBJ1-6
CASSVAVGNSPLHF
TGTGCCAGCAGCGTAGCGGTGGGGAATTCACCCCTCCACTTT
>.|TRBV25-1|.|TRBJ2-7
CASSDPDSTYEQYF
TGTGCCAGCAGTGATCCGGACAGTACCTACGAGCAGTACTTC
>.|TRBV6-5|.|TRBJ1-2
CASSKTGPNYGYTF
TGTGCCAGCAGCAAAACAGGACCAAACTATGGCTACACCTTC
>.|TRBV14|TRBD1|TRBJ1-3
CASSDRAGGNTIYF
TGTGCCAGCAGCGACAGGGCCGGAGGAAACACCATATATTTT
>once|TRBV29-1|TRBD1|TRBJ1-2
CSVVTGGAGYTF
TGCAGCGTCGTAACAGGGGGCGCGGGCTACACCTTC
>.|TRBV4-2|.|TRBJ2-5
CASSQDTSAGTWETQYF
TGTGCCAGCAGCCAAGATACGAGCGCTGGGACTTGGGAGACCCAGTACTTC
>few|TRBV10-3|TRBD1|TRBJ1-1
CAISSQGTNTEAFF
TGTGCCATCAGCTCACAGGGGACGAACACTGAAGCTTTCTTT
>.|TRBV19|TRBD1|TRBJ1-1
CASTSQGVWNTEAFF
TGTGCCAGTACTTCACAGGGGGTCTGGAACACTGAAGCTTTCTTT
>.|TRBV25-1|TRBD1|TRBJ2-2
CASEGTGNTGELFF
TGTGCCAGCGAAGGGACAGGGAACACCGGGGAGCTGTTTTTT
>.|TRBV6-5|TRBD2|TRBJ2-7
CASSPGLASSYEQYF
TGTGCCAGCAGTCCGGGACTAGCGTCCTCCTACGAGCAGTACTTC
>.|TRBV2|.|TRBJ1-2
CASSEKEGWLYGYTF
TGTGCCAGCAGTGAGAAGGAGGGGTGGCTCTATGGCTACACCTTC
>.|TRBV12-3/TRBV12-4|.|TRBJ1-1
CASSLSFWVFF
TGTGCCAGCAGTTTGTCCTTCTGGGTTTTCTTT
>.|TRBV3-1/TRBV3-2|.|TRBJ1-3
CASSQLRPFSGNTIYF
TGTGCCAGCAGCCAACTAAGACCGTTCTCTGGAAACACCATATATTTT
>.|TRBV6-7|TRBD1|TRBJ1-6
CASSQDRSIHNSPLHF
TGTGCCAGCAGCCAGGACAGGAGCATACATAATTCACCCCTCCACTTT
>.|TRBV7-6|.|TRBJ2-1
CASSFSLSRSGEGNEQFF
TGTGCCAGCAGCTTTTCCCTCTCTCGTAGCGGCGAAGGAAATGAGCAGTTCTTC
>.|TRBV28|TRBD1|TRBJ2-6
CASSRTGGGWGANVLTF
TGTGCCAGCAGCAGGACAGGGGGGGGCTGGGGGGCCAACGTCCTGACTTTC
>.|TRBV7-9|.|TRBJ2-1
CASSSKRSGSYNEQFF
TGTGCCAGCAGCTCCAAGCGGAGCGGAAGCTACAATGAGCAGTTCTTC
>.|TRBV2|.|TRBJ2-7
CASILLSEQYF
TGTGCCAGCATTCTACTGAGTGAGCAGTACTTC
>.|TRBV10-1|.|TRBJ1-6
CASSPEAGGRWRSPLHF
TGCGCCAGCAGCCCCGAAGCGGGGGGAAGGTGGAGATCACCCCTCCACTTT
>.|TRBV5-4|.|TRBJ2-7
CASSLDHDYEQYF
TGTGCCAGCAGCTTGGATCACGACTACGAGCAGTACTTC
>.|TRBV5-1|TRBD1|TRBJ2-7
CASSLVSGGHEQYF
TGCGCCAGCAGCTTGGTATCAGGGGGCCACGAGCAGTACTTC
>.|TRBV7-6|.|TRBJ1-2
CASSASGVAGYTF
TGTGCCAGCAGCGCCTCGGGGGTCGCTGGCTACACCTTC
>.|TRBV6-5|.|TRBJ1-1
CASRIARGGTEAFF
TGTGCCAGCAGAATCGCTCGGGGGGGCACTGAAGCTTTCTTT
>.|TRBV3-1/TRBV3-2|TRBD1|TRBJ1-3
CASSQRGGDRGFSGNTIYF
TGTGCCAGCAGCCAAAGGGGGGGCGACAGGGGCTTCTCTGGAAACACCATATATTTT
>few|TRBV7-2|TRBD2|TRBJ2-2
CASTPWGGGGELFF
TGTGCCAGCACACCTTGGGGGGGAGGCGGGGAGCTGTTTTTT
>.|TRBV5-1|.|TRBJ2-5
CASSLALGEAGETQYF
TGCGCCAGCAGCTTGGCCCTTGGGGAGGCAGGAGAGACCCAGTACTTC
>once|TRBV6-5|TRBD1|TRBJ2-4
CASMAENRGLNF
TGTGCCAGCATGGCCGAAAACAGGGGGTTGAACTTC
>.|TRBV9|.|TRBJ2-3
CASSVVPEGTLPTDTQYF
TGTGCCAGCAGCGTAGTACCAGAGGGGACCCTTCCGACGGATACGCAGTATTTT
>.|TRBV4-1|.|TRBJ1-2
CASSQDRGPRANYGYTF
TGCGCCAGCAGCCAAGATCGGGGACCGAGAGCTAACTATGGCTACACCTTC
>few|TRBV27|.|TRBJ2-7
CASADSSSYEQYF
TGTGCCAGCGCGGACAGCAGCTCCTACGAGCAGTACTTC
>.|TRBV28|.|TRBJ2-5
CASSKDSWETQYF
TGTGCCAGCAGTAAGGACTCATGGGAGACCCAGTACTTC
>.|TRBV7-2|.|TRBJ2-1
CASSLVNPMVYNEQFF
TGTGCCAGCAGCTTAGTGAATCCCATGGTTTACAATGAGCAGTTCTTC
>.|TRBV5-5|TRBD1|TRBJ2-7
CASSLGQGYGYEQYF
TGTGCCAGCAGCTTGGGACAGGGGTACGGTTACGAGCAGTACTTC
>.|TRBV5-1|TRBD1|TRBJ1-4
CASSSAAGGLEKLFF
TGCGCCAGCAGCTCGGCAGCAGGGGGCCTTGAAAAACTGTTTTTT
>.|TRBV28|TRBD1|TRBJ2-3
CASSVGGRMDTQYF
TGTGCCAGCAGTGTAGGGGGCCGCATGGATACGCAGTATTTT
>.|TRBV7-9|.|TRBJ1-2
CASSLGEQYGYTF
TGTGCCAGCAGCTTAGGGGAGCAATATGGCTACACCTTC
>.|TRBV20-1|.|TRBJ2-3
CSANVDTQYF
TGCAGTGCTAATGTGGATACGCAGTATTTT
>.|TRBV18|TRBD1|TRBJ2-5
CASSPGQGETQYF
TGTGCCAGCTCACCCGGACAGGGCGAAACCCAGTACTTC
>.|TRBV10-3|.|TRBJ1-5
CAIRAGTSDQPQHF
TGTGCCATCAGGGCCGGGACAAGCGATCAGCCCCAGCATTTT
>once|TRBV24-1|.|TRBJ2-3
CATSDYSTDTQYF
TGTGCCACCAGTGACTATAGCACAGATACGCAGTATTTT
>.|TRBV5-4|TRBD2|TRBJ2-3
CASSLAGGSTDTQYF
TGTGCCAGCAGTTTAGCGGGGGGCAGCACAGATACGCAGTATTTT
>.|TRBV4-3|TRBD2|TRBJ2-2
CASSQEGLANTGELFF
TGCGCCAGCAGCCAGGAGGGACTAGCTAATACCGGGGAGCTGTTTTTT
>.|TRBV30|.|TRBJ2-1
CAWGGTGGFSYNEQFF
TGTGCCTGGGGGGGCACCGGGGGTTTCTCCTACAATGAGCAGTTCTTC
>.|TRBV9|TRBD2|TRBJ2-7
CASSAGLAGVEQYF
TGTGCCAGCAGCGCCGGACTAGCGGGAGTCGAGCAGTACTTC
>.|TRBV10-3|.|TRBJ1-2
CAIGVPRVYGYTF
TGTGCCATCGGAGTTCCGAGGGTCTATGGCTACACCTTC
>.|TRBV7-2|TRBD2|TRBJ2-7
CASSLALAGPEREQYF
TGTGCCAGCAGCTTAGCGCTAGCGGGCCCGGAGCGCGAGCAGTACTTC
>.|TRBV4-2|TRBD1|TRBJ1-1
CASSQAAGQGYTEAFF
TGTGCCAGCAGCCAAGCTGCGGGACAGGGATACACTGAAGCTTTCTTT
>once|TRBV6-2/TRBV6-3|.|TRBJ2-7
CASSRAWKRGMYGEQYF
TGTGCCAGCAGTCGGGCGTGGAAAAGGGGGATGTACGGAGAGCAGTACTTC
>.|TRBV28|.|TRBJ1-5
CASTPEGNQPQHF
TGTGCCAGCACCCCTGAGGGGAATCAGCCCCAGCATTTT
>.|TRBV29-1|TRBD1|TRBJ1-2
CSVNLGQGDYTF
TGCAGCGTGAATCTGGGACAGGGCGACTACACCTTC
>.|TRBV19|.|TRBJ2-5
CASSIAPDQETQYF
TGTGCCAGTAGTATCGCGCCCGACCAAGAGACCCAGTACTTC